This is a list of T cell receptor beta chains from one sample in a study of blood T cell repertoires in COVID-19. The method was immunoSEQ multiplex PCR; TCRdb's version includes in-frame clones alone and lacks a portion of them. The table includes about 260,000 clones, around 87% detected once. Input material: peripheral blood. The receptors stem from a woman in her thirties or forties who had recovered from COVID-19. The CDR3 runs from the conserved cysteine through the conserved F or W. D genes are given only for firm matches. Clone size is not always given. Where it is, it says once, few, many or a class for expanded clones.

TGTGCCAGCAGCCCCTTACAGGGGCTCACCGGGGAGCTGTTTTTT,CASSPLQGLTGELFF,15,NA,TRBV11-2,TRBJ2-2,TRBD1
TGTGCCAGCAGCCCCAGGGGTACCTCCTACAATGAGCAGTTCTTC,CASSPRGTSYNEQFF,15,NA,TRBV7-2,TRBJ2-1,NA
TGCGCCAGCAGCTCCGTTCCCGGGACAGGGGCGGCGGGGCAGCCCCAGCATTTT,CASSSVPGTGAAGQPQHF,18,NA,TRBV5-1,TRBJ1-5,TRBD1
TGTGCCAGCAGTTTAAACAGGGGTGGGTCACCCCTCCACTTT,CASSLNRGGSPLHF,14,NA,TRBV27,TRBJ1-6,TRBD1
TGTGCCAGCTCAGCGGACAGGGACGAGCAGTACTTC,CASSADRDEQYF,12,NA,TRBV18,TRBJ2-7,TRBD1
TGTGCCAGCTCACCGGACAGCCGGAGGGAGACCCAGTACTTC,CASSPDSRRETQYF,14,NA,TRBV18,TRBJ2-5,NA
TGTGCCAGCTCACCAGCCCGGACAGGGGGCTCGAGGGGCTACACCTTC,CASSPARTGGSRGYTF,16,NA,TRBV18,TRBJ1-2,TRBD1
TGTGCCAGCAGCTTAGGGAGTCCCTACAATGAGCAGTTCTTC,CASSLGSPYNEQFF,14,NA,TRBV7-2,TRBJ2-1,NA
TGCGCCAGCAGCTTGGCGACAGTGAACACTGAAGCTTTCTTT,CASSLATVNTEAFF,14,NA,TRBV5-1,TRBJ1-1,NA
TGCGCCAGCAGCTTGTTTAACACAGGGGAGCACTATGGCTACACCTTC,CASSLFNTGEHYGYTF,16,NA,TRBV5-1,TRBJ1-2,TRBD1
TGTGCCAGCACAGGGGGGATTAACTATGGCTACACCTTC,CASTGGINYGYTF,13,medium-sized,TRBV2,TRBJ1-2,TRBD1
TGCGCCAGCAGCTTAGCGGGGGGAATCACCGGGGAGCTGTTTTTT,CASSLAGGITGELFF,15,few,TRBV5-1,TRBJ2-2,TRBD2
TGTGCCACCAGTCCGGGACAGGGGTACCAAGAGACCCAGTACTTC,CATSPGQGYQETQYF,15,NA,TRBV24-1,TRBJ2-5,TRBD1
TGTGCCAGCAGCGACAGGGTTGGGTATGGCTACACCTTC,CASSDRVGYGYTF,13,NA,TRBV6-5,TRBJ1-2,TRBD1
TGCGCCAGCAGCCGAGGGACAGGGGCCAGGACAACTAATGAAAAACTGTTTTTT,CASSRGTGARTTNEKLFF,18,once,TRBV4-1,TRBJ1-4,TRBD1
TGTGCCAGCGAAAAGACAGGTGCAACAGATACGCAGTATTTT,CASEKTGATDTQYF,14,NA,TRBV7-9,TRBJ2-3,NA
TGCGCCAGCAGCCCGGGACAGGGTAGTAATGAGCAGTTCTTC,CASSPGQGSNEQFF,14,NA,TRBV5-1,TRBJ2-1,TRBD1
TGCGCCAGCAGCTTGGAGGTAGCGGGCACAGATACGCAGTATTTT,CASSLEVAGTDTQYF,15,NA,TRBV5-1,TRBJ2-3,NA
TGTGCCAGCAGTATCAGGGGAGGGCAGCCCCAGCATTTT,CASSIRGGQPQHF,13,NA,TRBV2,TRBJ1-5,NA
TGTGCCAGCAGTCTCCGGGATTCACCCCTCCACTTT,CASSLRDSPLHF,12,once,TRBV27,TRBJ1-6,NA
TGTGCCAGCTCCTCGTCGGGGTCCAGCGCCTATAATTCACCCCTCCACTTT,CASSSSGSSAYNSPLHF,17,NA,TRBV11-2,TRBJ1-6,NA
TGTGCCAGCAGTTACTCGGCCAGGGTAGATACGCAGTATTTT,CASSYSARVDTQYF,14,NA,TRBV6-5,TRBJ2-3,NA
TGTGCCATCAGTGAGTCGGCAGCGAGTAGCAATCAGCCCCAGCATTTT,CAISESAASSNQPQHF,16,NA,TRBV10-3,TRBJ1-5,NA
TGTGCCAGCAGCGGAAGGGACAGGGTGAATGAAAAACTGTTTTTT,CASSGRDRVNEKLFF,15,NA,TRBV9,TRBJ1-4,TRBD1
TGCGCCAGCAGCCAAGATCCGGGAGAAGGAATTGGCATTCAGTACTTC,CASSQDPGEGIGIQYF,16,NA,TRBV4-1,TRBJ2-4,NA
TGTGCCAGTAGTTCTCTACTGGTGTATGGCTACACCTTC,CASSSLLVYGYTF,13,NA,TRBV19,TRBJ1-2,NA
TGTGCCACCAGCGCCCGACAGGCAAAGTACGAGCAGTACTTC,CATSARQAKYEQYF,14,NA,TRBV15,TRBJ2-7,NA
TGTGCCAGCAGCCACGGGACAGGGTACGAGCAGTACTTC,CASSHGTGYEQYF,13,NA,TRBV3-1/TRBV3-2,TRBJ2-7,TRBD1
TGCAGCGTTCAGGGGTCTGAAGCCGCTAACTATGGCTACACCTTC,CSVQGSEAANYGYTF,15,few,TRBV29-1,TRBJ1-2,NA
TGTGCCAGCAGTCCCCCCCGACAGGACGCTGGAGCTTTCTTT,CASSPPRQDAGAFF,14,NA,TRBV6-6,TRBJ1-1,NA
TGTGCCAGCAGGCGGGGGCGAGGGGGGCGAGGCACTGAAGCTTTCTTT,CASRRGRGGRGTEAFF,16,NA,TRBV7-9,TRBJ1-1,NA
TGTGCCAGCAGTGAAGGAATCAGGCGGGATGAGCAGTTCTTC,CASSEGIRRDEQFF,14,NA,TRBV6-1,TRBJ2-1,NA
TGTGCCAGCAGTTTGCTGGCTTCGGAGACCCAGTACTTC,CASSLLASETQYF,13,NA,TRBV6-2/TRBV6-3,TRBJ2-5,NA
TGTGCCAGCAGAGGACTAGACAGGGGTATTCAAGATACGCAGTATTTT,CASRGLDRGIQDTQYF,16,NA,TRBV2,TRBJ2-3,NA
TGTGCCAGCAGTCCCGACAGTTCCTCACCCCTCCACTTT,CASSPDSSSPLHF,13,NA,TRBV6-2/TRBV6-3,TRBJ1-6,NA
TGTGCCACCAGCAGATACAGGGACAACCTGCTGTATGGCTACACCTTC,CATSRYRDNLLYGYTF,16,once,TRBV15,TRBJ1-2,NA
TGTGCCAGTAGTATACAGGGACTAGCTCCCTACGAGCAGTACTTC,CASSIQGLAPYEQYF,15,NA,TRBV19,TRBJ2-7,TRBD2
TGTGCCAGCAGCGTAGTACAGGGCGGAGGTGAAAAACTGTTTTTT,CASSVVQGGGEKLFF,15,NA,TRBV9,TRBJ1-4,NA
TGTGCCAGCAGTTTATATTCGGGCAGGAGGGACGAGCAGTACTTC,CASSLYSGRRDEQYF,15,once,TRBV27,TRBJ2-7,NA
TGTGCCAGCAGTTTATCCCCCCTGACAGGGGCCAACTATGGCTACACCTTC,CASSLSPLTGANYGYTF,17,NA,TRBV27,TRBJ1-2,TRBD1
TGCAGCGTCGCCCGGGGGGAAGAGACCCAGTACTTC,CSVARGEETQYF,12,NA,TRBV29-1,TRBJ2-5,TRBD2
TGCAGCGTTGAAGCCCAGACGGGAGGCTACACCTTC,CSVEAQTGGYTF,12,NA,TRBV29-1,TRBJ1-2,NA
TGTGCCAGCAGCTTGCCAGGGGGTCAGAACACTGAAGCTTTCTTT,CASSLPGGQNTEAFF,15,NA,TRBV5-4,TRBJ1-1,TRBD1
TGTGCCAGCAATGCGAACGACTATGGCTACACCTTC,CASNANDYGYTF,12,NA,TRBV5-6,TRBJ1-2,NA
TGTGCCAGCAGCCAAAAGGGACTGTTAGACGAGCAGTACTTC,CASSQKGLLDEQYF,14,NA,TRBV16,TRBJ2-7,NA
TGTGCCAGTAGTGCTACGATCCCTTTCAGCGGGGCCTTTATCTACAATGAGCAGTTCTTC,CASSATIPFSGAFIYNEQFF,20,NA,TRBV19,TRBJ2-1,TRBD2
TGCGCCAGCAGCACTGGGGACAGGGGGCCGGAGACCCAGTACTTC,CASSTGDRGPETQYF,15,NA,TRBV5-1,TRBJ2-5,TRBD1
TGTGCTAGTGGTTTGGTAGACAGGGGGTACGAGCAGTACTTC,CASGLVDRGYEQYF,14,NA,TRBV12-5,TRBJ2-7,TRBD1
TGTGCCAGCAGAGCTGGGACTAGCGGGACGAACACCGGGGAGCTGTTTTTT,CASRAGTSGTNTGELFF,17,once,TRBV5-5,TRBJ2-2,TRBD2
TGTGCCAGCACCCGCTCGGGACTAGCGACCAATGAGCAGTTCTTC,CASTRSGLATNEQFF,15,NA,TRBV5-6,TRBJ2-1,TRBD2
TGTGCCAGCAGCCTCGGCCCGGGACAGCCCCTTTACGAGCAGTACTTC,CASSLGPGQPLYEQYF,16,NA,TRBV7-9,TRBJ2-7,TRBD1
TGTGCCAGCAGTTACTCCTTAGACAGCTATCGCCGAGGCTACACCTTC,CASSYSLDSYRRGYTF,16,NA,TRBV6-5,TRBJ1-2,NA
TGTGCCAGCAGCGCCGGGACAGAACCCCAGAGGACCGGGGAGCTGTTTTTT,CASSAGTEPQRTGELFF,17,once,TRBV9,TRBJ2-2,TRBD1
TGTGCCAGCAGCGTGACAGGGGCCTCTGGAAACACCATATATTTT,CASSVTGASGNTIYF,15,NA,TRBV9,TRBJ1-3,TRBD1
TGTGCCAGCAGCGAGGCCCCTAGCGGGGGGGCCTTATATACGCAGTATTTT,CASSEAPSGGALYTQYF,17,once,TRBV9,TRBJ2-3,TRBD2